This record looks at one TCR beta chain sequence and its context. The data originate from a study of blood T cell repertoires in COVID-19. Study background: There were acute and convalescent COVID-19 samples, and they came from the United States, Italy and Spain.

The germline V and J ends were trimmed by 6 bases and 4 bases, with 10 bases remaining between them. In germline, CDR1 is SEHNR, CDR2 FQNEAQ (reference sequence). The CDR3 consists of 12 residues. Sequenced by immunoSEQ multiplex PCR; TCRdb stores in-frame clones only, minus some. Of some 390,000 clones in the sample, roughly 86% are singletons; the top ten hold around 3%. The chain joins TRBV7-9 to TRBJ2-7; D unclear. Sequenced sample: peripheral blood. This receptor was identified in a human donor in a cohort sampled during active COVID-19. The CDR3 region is CASRGAAYEQYF. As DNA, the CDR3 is TGTGCCAGCAGGGGCGCCGCTTACGAGCAGTACTTC.